The 6 T cell receptor beta chains listed next were all sequenced from one sample in a study of CD8+ T cells in alopecia areata. Extracted RNA was reverse transcribed into cDNA, the sequencing template. Assay: immunoSEQ multiplex PCR; the TCRdb copy retains only in-frame clones and omits some. The sample lists some 210,000 clones, about three fifths occurring once. Source: CD4+ T cells sorted from blood, taken at week 0. The receptors originated from a human donor with alopecia areata.

The chain uses TRBV30 and TRBJ1-3; D remains ambiguous. Germline CDR1 and CDR2: GTSNPN and SVGIG (reference sequence). V was trimmed by 8 bases and J by 0 bases, leaving 20 bases between them. The CDR3 covers 16 residues. CDR3 coding DNA: TGTGCCGCCTGGATAGGCAGAGTCTACTCTGGAAACACCATATATTTT. Its protein product is CAAWIGRVYSGNTIYF.

V and J are TRBV20-1 and TRBJ2-3, with D uncertain. The CDR3 loop spans 11 amino acids. Trimming cost V 1 base and J 6 bases, with 5 bases left between them. Per the germline V gene, CDR1 is DFQATT and CDR2 is SNEGSKA (reference sequence). The CDR3 is CSARALDTQYF. CDR3 nucleotide sequence: TGCAGTGCTAGAGCCCTTGATACGCAGTATTTT.

This clone was seen more than once but under ten times. The chain employs TRBV5-1 and TRBJ2-1; D uncertain. V lost 1 base, J lost 3 bases, and 8 bases lay in between. This CDR3 region has 14 residues. Germline V gives CDR1 SGHRS, CDR2 YFSETQ. As DNA, the CDR3 is TGCGCCAGCAGCTTGACTGAAGGCTACAATGAGCAGTTCTTC. Protein product: CASSLTEGYNEQFF.

The rearrangement uses TRBV6-5 and TRBJ1-2; no definite D call. Germline CDR1 is MNHEY and CDR2 is SVGAGI. The CDR3 runs 15 residues. V was trimmed by 0 bases and J by 3 bases, leaving 11 bases between them. CDR3 nucleotides: TGTGCCAGCAGTTACTCGATGGGGTTTGACTATGGCTACACCTTC. Amino acids: CASSYSMGFDYGYTF.

J is TRBJ2-1 and V is TRBV5-1, with 7 bases fitting TRBD1. The germline gives CDR1 SGHRS, CDR2 YFSETQ. The CDR3 length is 15 residues. Unmatched junction bases numbered 0, after V lost 0 bases and J lost 0 bases. The CDR3 region has the DNA TGCGCCAGCAGCTTGGGGGACAGCTCCTACAATGAGCAGTTCTTC. Translation: CASSLGDSSYNEQFF. Complete variable domain (other parts from reference TRBV5-1 and TRBJ2-1): KAGVTQTPRYLIKTRGQQVTLSCSPISGHRSVSWYQQTPGQGLQFLFEYFSETQRNKGNFPGRFSGRQFSNSRSEMNVSTLELGDSALYLCASSLGDSSYNEQFFGPGTRLTVL.

The V gene is TRBV6-5, the J gene TRBJ2-1; D perhaps matches TRBD2 (5 bases). The germline V gene has CDR1 MNHEY and CDR2 SVGAGI. The CDR3 is 12 residues long. V lost 3 bases and J 6 bases, leaving 6 bases between the germline ends. The CDR3 DNA reads as TGTGCCAGCAGTTATCGGGGCAATGAGCAGTTCTTC. Its translation: CASSYRGNEQFF.